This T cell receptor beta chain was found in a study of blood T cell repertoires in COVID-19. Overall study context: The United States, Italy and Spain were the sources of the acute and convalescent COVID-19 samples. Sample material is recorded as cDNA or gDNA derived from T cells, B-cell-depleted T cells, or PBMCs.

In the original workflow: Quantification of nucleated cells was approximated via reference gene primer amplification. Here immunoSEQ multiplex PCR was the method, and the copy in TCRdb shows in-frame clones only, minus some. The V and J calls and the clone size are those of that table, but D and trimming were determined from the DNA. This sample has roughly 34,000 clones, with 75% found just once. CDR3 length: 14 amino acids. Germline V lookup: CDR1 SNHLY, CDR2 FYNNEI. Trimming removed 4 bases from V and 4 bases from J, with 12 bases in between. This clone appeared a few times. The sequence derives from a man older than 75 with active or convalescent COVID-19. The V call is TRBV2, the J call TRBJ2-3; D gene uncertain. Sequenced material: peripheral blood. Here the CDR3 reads CASSVLSEADTQYF. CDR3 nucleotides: TGTGCCAGCAGTGTCTTAAGTGAGGCAGATACGCAGTATTTT.